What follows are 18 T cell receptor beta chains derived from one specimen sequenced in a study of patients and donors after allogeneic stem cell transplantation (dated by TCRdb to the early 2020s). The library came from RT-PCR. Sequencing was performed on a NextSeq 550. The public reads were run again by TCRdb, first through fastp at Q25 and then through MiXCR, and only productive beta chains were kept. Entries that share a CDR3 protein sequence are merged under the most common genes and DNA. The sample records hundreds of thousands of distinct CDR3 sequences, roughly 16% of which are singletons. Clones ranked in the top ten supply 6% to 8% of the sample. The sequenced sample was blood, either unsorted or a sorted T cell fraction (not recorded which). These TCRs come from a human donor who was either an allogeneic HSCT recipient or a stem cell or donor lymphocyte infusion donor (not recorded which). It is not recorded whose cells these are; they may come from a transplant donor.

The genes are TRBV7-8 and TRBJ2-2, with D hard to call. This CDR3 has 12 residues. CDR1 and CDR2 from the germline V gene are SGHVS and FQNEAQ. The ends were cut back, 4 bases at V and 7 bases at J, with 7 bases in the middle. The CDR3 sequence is CASSSKGGELFF. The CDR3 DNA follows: TGTGCCAGCAGCTCCAAAGGCGGGGAGCTGTTTTTT.

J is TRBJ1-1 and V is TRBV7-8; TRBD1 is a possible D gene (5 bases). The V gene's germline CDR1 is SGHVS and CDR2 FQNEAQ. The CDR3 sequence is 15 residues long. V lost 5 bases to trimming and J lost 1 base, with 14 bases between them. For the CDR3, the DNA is TGTGCCAGCAGCCCCTATTACAGGTCGAACACTGAAGCTTTCTTT. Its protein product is CASSPYYRSNTEAFF.

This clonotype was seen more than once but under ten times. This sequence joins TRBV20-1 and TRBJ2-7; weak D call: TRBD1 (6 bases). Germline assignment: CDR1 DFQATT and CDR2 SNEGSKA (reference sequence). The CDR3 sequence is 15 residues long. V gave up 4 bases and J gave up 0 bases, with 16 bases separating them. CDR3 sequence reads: CSANRPGQSSYEQYF. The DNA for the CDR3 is TGCAGTGCTAACAGACCCGGACAGAGCTCCTACGAGCAGTACTTC.

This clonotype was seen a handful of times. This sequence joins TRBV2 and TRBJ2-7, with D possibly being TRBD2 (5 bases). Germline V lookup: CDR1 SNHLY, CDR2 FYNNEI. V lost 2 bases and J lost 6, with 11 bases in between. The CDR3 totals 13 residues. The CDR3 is CASSERERAEQYF. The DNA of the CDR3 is TGTGCCAGCAGTGAAAGGGAGCGTGCCGAGCAGTACTTC.

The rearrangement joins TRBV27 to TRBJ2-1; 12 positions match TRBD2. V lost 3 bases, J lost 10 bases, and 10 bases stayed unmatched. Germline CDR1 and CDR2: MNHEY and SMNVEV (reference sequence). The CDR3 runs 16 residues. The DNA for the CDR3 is TGTGCCAGCAGTTTTTATGCGGCTAGCGGGAGGGGAGAGCAGTTCTTC. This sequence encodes CASSFYAASGRGEQFF.

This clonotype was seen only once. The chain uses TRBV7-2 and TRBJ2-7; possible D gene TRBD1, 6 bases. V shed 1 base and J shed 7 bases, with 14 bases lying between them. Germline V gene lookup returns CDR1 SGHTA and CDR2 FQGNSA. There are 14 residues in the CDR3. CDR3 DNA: TGTGCCAGCAGCTTAGTTGGGGGCCCGGGGGAGCAGTACTTC. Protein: CASSLVGGPGEQYF.

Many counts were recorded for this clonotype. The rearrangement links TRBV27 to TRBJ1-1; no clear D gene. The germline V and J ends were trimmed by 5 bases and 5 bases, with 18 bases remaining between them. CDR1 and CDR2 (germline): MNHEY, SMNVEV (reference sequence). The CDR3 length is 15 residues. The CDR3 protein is CASSPRGGRRTEAFF. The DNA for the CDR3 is TGTGCCAGCAGTCCCCGTGGAGGGAGAAGAACTGAAGCTTTCTTT.

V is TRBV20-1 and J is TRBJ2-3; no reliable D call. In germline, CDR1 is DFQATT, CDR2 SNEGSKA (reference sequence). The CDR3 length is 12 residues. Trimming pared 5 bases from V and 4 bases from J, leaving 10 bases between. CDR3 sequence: CSAYLGPDTQYF. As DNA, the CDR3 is TGCAGTGCTTACCTAGGCCCAGATACGCAGTATTTT.

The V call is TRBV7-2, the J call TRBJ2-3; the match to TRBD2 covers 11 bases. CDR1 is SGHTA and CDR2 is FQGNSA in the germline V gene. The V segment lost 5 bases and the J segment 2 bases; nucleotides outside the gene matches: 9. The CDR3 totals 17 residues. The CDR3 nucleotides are TGTGCCAGCAGCACGGGGGGACTAGCGGATCACACAGATACGCAGTATTTT. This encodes CASSTGGLADHTDTQYF.

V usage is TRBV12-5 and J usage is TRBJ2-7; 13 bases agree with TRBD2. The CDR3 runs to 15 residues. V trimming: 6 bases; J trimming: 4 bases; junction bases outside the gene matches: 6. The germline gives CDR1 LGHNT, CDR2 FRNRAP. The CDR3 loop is CASGSGTSGMYEQYF. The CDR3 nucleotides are TGTGCTAGTGGGTCCGGGACTAGCGGGATGTACGAGCAGTACTTC.

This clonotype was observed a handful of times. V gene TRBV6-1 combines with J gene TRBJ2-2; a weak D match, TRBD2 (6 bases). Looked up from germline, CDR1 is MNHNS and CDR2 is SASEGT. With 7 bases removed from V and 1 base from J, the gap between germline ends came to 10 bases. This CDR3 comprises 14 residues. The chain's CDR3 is CASKTGRNTGELFF. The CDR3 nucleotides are TGTGCCAGCAAGACCGGGAGGAACACCGGGGAGCTGTTTTTT.

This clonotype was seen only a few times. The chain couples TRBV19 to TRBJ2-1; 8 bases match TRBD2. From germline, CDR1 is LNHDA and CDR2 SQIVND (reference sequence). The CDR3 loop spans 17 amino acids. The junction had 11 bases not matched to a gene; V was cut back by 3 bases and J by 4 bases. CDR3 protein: CASSIWDGTRTYNEQFF. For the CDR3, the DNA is TGTGCCAGTAGTATTTGGGACGGGACTAGGACGTACAATGAGCAGTTCTTC.

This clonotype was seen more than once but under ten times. CDR3 loop: CASRQNYGYTF. The CDR3 bases are TGTGCCAGCCGACAGAACTATGGCTACACCTTC. V is TRBV12-3 or TRBV12-4 and J is TRBJ1-2; maybe TRBD1 (5 bases). Trimming shortened V by 8 bases and J by 2 bases, and 6 bases separated the two germline ends. The CDR3 consists of 11 residues.

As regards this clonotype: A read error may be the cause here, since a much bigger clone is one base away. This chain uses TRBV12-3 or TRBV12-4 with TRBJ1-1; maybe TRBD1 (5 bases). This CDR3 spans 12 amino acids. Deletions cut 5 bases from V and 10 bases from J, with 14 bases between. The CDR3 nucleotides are TGTGCCAGCAGTAAGGCGCTGAGGGGAGCTTTCTTT. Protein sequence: CASSKALRGAFF.

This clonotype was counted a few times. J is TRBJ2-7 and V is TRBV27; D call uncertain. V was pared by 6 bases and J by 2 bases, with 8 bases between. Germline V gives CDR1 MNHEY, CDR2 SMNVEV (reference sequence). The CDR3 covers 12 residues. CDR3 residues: CASRTPPYEQYF. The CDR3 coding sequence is TGTGCCAGCAGGACGCCGCCCTACGAGCAGTACTTC.

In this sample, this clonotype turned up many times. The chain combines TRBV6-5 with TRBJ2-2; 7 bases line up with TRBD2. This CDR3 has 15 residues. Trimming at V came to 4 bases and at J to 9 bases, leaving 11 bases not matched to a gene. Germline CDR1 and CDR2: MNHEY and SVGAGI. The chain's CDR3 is CASSWRFGGERELFF. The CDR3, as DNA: TGTGCCAGCAGTTGGCGGTTTGGGGGGGAGAGGGAGCTGTTTTTT.

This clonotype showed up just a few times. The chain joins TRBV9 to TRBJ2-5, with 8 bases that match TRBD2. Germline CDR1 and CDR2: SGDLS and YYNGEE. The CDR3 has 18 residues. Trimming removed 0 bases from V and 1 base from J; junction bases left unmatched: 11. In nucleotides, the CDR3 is TGTGCCAGCAGCGTAGCGGGGACGGCGGGGGGTACCCAAGAGACCCAGTACTTC. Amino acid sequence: CASSVAGTAGGTQETQYF.

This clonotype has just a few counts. The CDR3 spells CASSLGGTGKYPEAFF. The CDR3 DNA sequence: TGTGCCAGCAGCTTAGGAGGGACAGGGAAATATCCTGAAGCTTTCTTT. The chain is built from TRBV11-2 and TRBJ1-1, with 9 bases that match TRBD1. The germline V gene encodes CDR1 SGHAT and CDR2 FQNNGV. With 1 base clipped from V and 6 bases from J, the junction kept 9 bases outside the gene matches. CDR3 length: 16 amino acids.